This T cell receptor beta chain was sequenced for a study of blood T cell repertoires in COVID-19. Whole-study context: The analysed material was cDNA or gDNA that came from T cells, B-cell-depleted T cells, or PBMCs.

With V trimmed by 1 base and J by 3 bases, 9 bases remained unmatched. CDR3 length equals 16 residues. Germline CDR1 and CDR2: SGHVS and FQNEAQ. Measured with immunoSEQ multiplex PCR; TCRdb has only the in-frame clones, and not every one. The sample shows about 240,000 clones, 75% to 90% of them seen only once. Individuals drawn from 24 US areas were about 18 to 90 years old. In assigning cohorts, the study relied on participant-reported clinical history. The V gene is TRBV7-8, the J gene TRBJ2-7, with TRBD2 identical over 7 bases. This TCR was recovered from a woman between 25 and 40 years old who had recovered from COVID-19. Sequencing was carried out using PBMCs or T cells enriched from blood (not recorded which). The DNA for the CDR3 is TGTGCCAGCAGCTTAGTGGGTGGGGCTAGCGGCTACGAGCAGTACTTC. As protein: CASSLVGGASGYEQYF.